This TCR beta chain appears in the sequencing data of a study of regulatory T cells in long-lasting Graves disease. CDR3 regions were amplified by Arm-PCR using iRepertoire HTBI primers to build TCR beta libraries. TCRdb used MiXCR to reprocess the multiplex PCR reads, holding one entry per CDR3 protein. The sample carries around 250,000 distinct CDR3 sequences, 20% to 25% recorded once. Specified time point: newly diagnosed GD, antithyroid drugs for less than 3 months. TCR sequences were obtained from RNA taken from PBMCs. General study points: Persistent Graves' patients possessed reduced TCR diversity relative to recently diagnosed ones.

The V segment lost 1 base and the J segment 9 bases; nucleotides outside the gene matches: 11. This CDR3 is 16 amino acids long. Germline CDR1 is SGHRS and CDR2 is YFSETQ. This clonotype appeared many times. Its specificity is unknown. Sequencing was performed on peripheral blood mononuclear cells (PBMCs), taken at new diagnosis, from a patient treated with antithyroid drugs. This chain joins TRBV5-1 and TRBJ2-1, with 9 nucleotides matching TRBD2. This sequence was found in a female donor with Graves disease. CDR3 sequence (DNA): TGCGCCAGCAGCTTGAGGGTAGCGGGGGAGGGAAGTGAGCAGTTCTTC. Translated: CASSLRVAGEGSEQFF.